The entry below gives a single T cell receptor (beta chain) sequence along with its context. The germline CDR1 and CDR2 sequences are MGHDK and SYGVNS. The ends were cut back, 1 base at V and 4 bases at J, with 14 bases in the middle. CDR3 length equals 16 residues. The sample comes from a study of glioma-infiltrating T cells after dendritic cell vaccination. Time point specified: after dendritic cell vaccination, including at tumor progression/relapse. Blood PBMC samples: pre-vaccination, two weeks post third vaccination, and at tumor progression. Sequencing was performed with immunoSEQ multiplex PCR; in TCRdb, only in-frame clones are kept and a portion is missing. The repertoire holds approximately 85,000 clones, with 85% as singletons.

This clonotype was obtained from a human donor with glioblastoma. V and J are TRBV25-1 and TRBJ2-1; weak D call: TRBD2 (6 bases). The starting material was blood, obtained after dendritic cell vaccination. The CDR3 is CASSEFFGEEYNEQFF. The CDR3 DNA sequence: TGTGCCAGCAGTGAATTCTTCGGGGAGGAATACAATGAGCAGTTCTTC.